What follows are 5 T cell receptor beta chains derived from one specimen sequenced in a study of T cell changes during pregnancy in multiple sclerosis. Repertoires were generated with immunoSEQ multiplex PCR, while TCRdb's copy carries only in-frame clones and drops some. The repertoire holds around 96,000 clones, over 85% seen once, with around 1.7% in the top ten. Source: peripheral blood, taken after pregnancy. These receptors all stem from a female donor in good health, enrolled as a control in a pregnancy study.

V gene TRBV9 combines with J gene TRBJ2-3, with 8 bases fitting TRBD2. Germline-derived CDR1 and CDR2 are SGDLS and YYNGEE. This CDR3 has 16 amino acids. V lost 0 bases and J lost 0; bases outside the gene matches: 3. The CDR3 here is CASSVVGRESTDTQYF. The CDR3 region has the DNA TGTGCCAGCAGCGTAGTCGGGAGGGAAAGCACAGATACGCAGTATTTT.

The genes are TRBV2 and TRBJ2-3, with 12 bases matching TRBD2. Looked up from germline, CDR1 is SNHLY and CDR2 is FYNNEI. There are 15 residues in the CDR3. The J segment lost 5 bases and the V segment lost 5 bases, leaving 5 bases of the junction unmatched. CDR3 sequence (DNA): TGTGCCAGCAGTCGGACTAGCGGGATGGGAGATACGCAGTATTTT. It encodes CASSRTSGMGDTQYF. Looking up the rest from reference TRBV2 and TRBJ2-3 gives the full variable domain: EPEVTQTPSHQVTQMGQEVILRCVPISNHLYFYWYRQILGQKVEFLVSFYNNEISEKSEIFDDQFSVERPDGSNFTLKIRSTKLEDSAMYFCASSRTSGMGDTQYFGPGTRLTVL.

The chain links TRBV5-4 to TRBJ2-7; D may be TRBD1 (6 bases). With 1 base removed from V and 1 base from J, the gap between germline ends came to 9 bases. Germline V lookup: CDR1 SGHNT, CDR2 YYREEE (reference sequence). The CDR3 is 14 amino acids. CDR3 DNA sequence: TGTGCCAGCAGCTTGTGGCAGGGGTCCTACGAGCAGTACTTC. Its protein is CASSLWQGSYEQYF. Based on the CDR3 plus reference TRBV5-4 and TRBJ2-7, the full variable domain is ETGVTQSPTHLIKTRGQQVTLRCSSQSGHNTVSWYQQALGQGPQFIFQYYREEENGRGNFPPRFSGLQFPNYSSELNVNALELDDSALYLCASSLWQGSYEQYFGPGTRLTVT.

The J gene is TRBJ2-2, the V gene TRBV2; D may be TRBD1 (5 bases). Germline assignment: CDR1 SNHLY and CDR2 FYNNEI. This CDR3 has 14 residues. Trimming took off 7 bases at V and 0 bases at J, with 9 bases between the two ends. CDR3 nucleotides: TGTGCCAGCAACAGGCAGACGAACACCGGGGAGCTGTTTTTT. This translates into CASNRQTNTGELFF.

The gene calls are TRBV28 and TRBJ2-7, with 10 bases fitting TRBD2. V was pared by 6 bases and J by 1 base, with 6 bases of the junction left unmatched. Germline CDR1 reads MDHEN; CDR2 reads SYDVKM. This CDR3 is 15 amino acids long. The CDR3 DNA reads as TGTGCCAGCAGCCCGCAGCGGGGGGGTTCCTACGAGCAGTACTTC. Its protein is CASSPQRGGSYEQYF.